A single sample gave rise to the 15 T cell receptor beta chains below, sequenced in a study of identifying expanded T cells in peripheral blood. Data came from immunoSEQ multiplex PCR; TCRdb stores just in-frame clones and leaves some out. The repertoire consists of over 70,000 clones, with 85% to 90% occurring once and the leading ten covering under 20%. What was sequenced was blood. These TCRs come from a person aged 18 to 70 in good health.

The CDR3 loop is CASSFSWGSYNEQFF. The CDR3 DNA is TGTGCCAGCAGCTTTTCTTGGGGCTCCTACAATGAGCAGTTCTTC. J is TRBJ2-1 and V is TRBV7-2; D is undetermined. The V end lost 3 bases, the J end lost 0 bases, and 9 bases lay between the germline ends. Germline V gives CDR1 SGHTA, CDR2 FQGNSA. CDR3 size: 15 residues.

The rearrangement links TRBV2 to TRBJ2-1; possibly TRBD1 for D (5 bases). The CDR3 is 14 amino acids. Per germline, CDR1 SNHLY and CDR2 FYNNEI. V shed 6 bases and J shed 8 bases, with 17 bases lying between them. CDR3 region: CASRSRGAADEQFF. Here the CDR3 DNA reads TGTGCCAGCAGATCAAGGGGCGCAGCCGATGAGCAGTTCTTC.

J is TRBJ1-1 and V is TRBV19; D is unclear. V was pared by 5 bases and J by 11 bases, with 15 bases between. The V gene's germline CDR1 is LNHDA and CDR2 SQIVND (reference sequence). This CDR3 spans 12 amino acids. CDR3 nucleotide sequence: TGTGCCAGTAGTTTGGACTGGGCAGTGGCTTTCTTT. It specifies CASSLDWAVAFF. Full variable domain (remainder filled in from reference TRBV19 and TRBJ1-1): DGGITQSPKYLFRKEGQNVTLSCEQNLNHDAMYWYRQDPGQGLRLIYYSQIVNDFQKGDIAEGYSVSREKKESFPLTVTSAQKNPTAFYLCASSLDWAVAFFGQGTRLTVV.

The chain links TRBV5-1 to TRBJ2-5, with D maybe TRBD1 (6 bases). The V gene lost 4 bases and the J gene lost 2 bases, with 12 bases spanning the gap. The CDR3 covers 14 residues. Germline-derived CDR1 and CDR2 are SGHRS and YFSETQ. The CDR3 spells CASSGTRGQETQYF. CDR3 in DNA: TGCGCCAGCAGCGGTACGAGGGGGCAAGAGACCCAGTACTTC.

The genes are TRBV10-3 and TRBJ2-6, with a possible D match to TRBD1 (6 bases). CDR3 length: 17 residues. Germline CDR1 and CDR2: ENHRY and SYGVKD. Trimming removed 5 bases at V and 0 bases at J, with 14 bases between. CDR3 nucleotide sequence: TGTGCCATCAGTTTTCCAGGGGACATCTCTGGGGCCAACGTCCTGACTTTC. Translated: CAISFPGDISGANVLTF.

In this sample, this clone turned up once. This rearrangement joins TRBV4-3 to TRBJ1-2; D gene uncertain. The ends were cut back, 3 bases at V and 0 bases at J, with 5 bases in the middle. This CDR3 contains 13 residues. Looked up from germline, CDR1 is LGHNA and CDR2 is YSLEER. CDR3 nucleotides: TGCGCCAGCAGCCACCAGTCTAACTATGGCTACACCTTC. It is translated as CASSHQSNYGYTF.

This chain connects TRBV2 to TRBJ2-1, with TRBD1 matching over 10 bases. The trim removed 6 bases at V and 7 bases at J, leaving 3 bases unmatched. The CDR3 totals 13 residues. CDR1 is SNHLY, CDR2 FYNNEI, per germline. This chain's CDR3 is CASRGTGENEQFF. CDR3 coding DNA: TGTGCCAGCAGGGGGACAGGGGAGAATGAGCAGTTCTTC.

This rearrangement joins TRBV5-4 to TRBJ2-1; a weak D match, TRBD2 (6 bases). The V gene's germline CDR1 is SGHNT and CDR2 YYREEE (reference sequence). The CDR3 runs to 15 residues. V was trimmed by 0 bases and J by 7 bases, leaving 14 bases between them. In DNA, the CDR3 is TGTGCCAGCAGCTTGGGCGGGGCCATCGAGAATGAGCAGTTCTTC. Amino acids: CASSLGGAIENEQFF.

In DNA, the CDR3 is TGTGCCAGTAGTCAAGGTCCCTCTGGAAACACCATATATTTT. Translating it yields CASSQGPSGNTIYF. The chain combines TRBV19 with TRBJ1-3; no firm D call. In germline, CDR1 is LNHDA, CDR2 SQIVND (reference sequence). This CDR3 has 14 residues. V was shortened by 5 bases and J by 0 bases, with 8 bases between the two germline ends.

Notes on this clone: Other DNA sequences within the sample encode an identical CDR3. The genes are TRBV15 and TRBJ2-7; D gene uncertain. Germline CDR1 and CDR2: LNHNV and YYDKDF (reference sequence). Trimming shortened V by 0 bases and J by 0 bases, and 9 bases separated the two germline ends. There are 15 residues in the CDR3. In nucleotides, the CDR3 is TGTGCCACCAGCAGAGATAGGGTGTCCTCCTACGAGCAGTACTTC. This codes for CATSRDRVSSYEQYF.

The J gene is TRBJ2-7, the V gene TRBV7-9, with 10 bases fitting TRBD2. V dropped 4 bases and J dropped 6; count of bases not matched to a gene: 3. Germline V lookup: CDR1 SEHNR, CDR2 FQNEAQ (reference sequence). The CDR3 spans 13 residues. CDR3 loop: CASSSIAGGEQYF. For the CDR3, the DNA is TGTGCCAGCAGCTCCATAGCGGGGGGCGAGCAGTACTTC.

The count of this clone is one. The chain combines TRBV7-2 with TRBJ1-2, with TRBD1 as a possible D gene (5 bases). The ends were cut back, 1 base at V and 8 bases at J, with 20 bases in the middle. The CDR3 consists of 16 residues. Germline V gene data show CDR1 as SGHTA and CDR2 as FQGNSA. The CDR3 protein is CASSLDRTWQGSGYTF. CDR3 coding DNA: TGTGCCAGCAGCTTAGACCGAACCTGGCAGGGTAGCGGCTACACCTTC.

The chain recombines TRBV7-9 with TRBJ2-2, with 11 bases identical to TRBD1. CDR1 SEHNR and CDR2 FQNEAQ come from the germline V gene (reference sequence). V lost 5 bases and J lost 4; bases outside the gene matches: 6. The CDR3 loop spans 16 amino acids. The CDR3 bases are TGTGCCAGCAGCGAAGTGGGGACAGGGGGCACCGGGGAGCTGTTTTTT. Residues: CASSEVGTGGTGELFF.

The V gene is TRBV11-2, the J gene TRBJ1-2; TRBD1 matches at 8 bases. The germline CDR1 and CDR2 sequences are SGHAT and FQNNGV. Trimming took 5 bases from V and 4 from J; bases not matched to a gene: 6. The CDR3 totals 14 residues. In nucleotides, the CDR3 is TGTGCCAGCAGCCTTGGACAGGGACGCTATGGCTACACCTTC. Encoded protein: CASSLGQGRYGYTF.

A word on this clone: The same CDR3 arises from other DNA sequences in this sample as well. V gene TRBV19 combines with J gene TRBJ2-7, with 10 bases identical to TRBD1. The CDR3 extends over 14 amino acids. V shed 4 bases and J 3 bases; nucleotides not matched to a gene: 3. Germline V gene sequence: CDR1 LNHDA, CDR2 SQIVND (reference sequence). As DNA, the CDR3 is TGTGCCAGTAGTACGGGGACAGGGGACTACGAGCAGTACTTC. Residues: CASSTGTGDYEQYF.